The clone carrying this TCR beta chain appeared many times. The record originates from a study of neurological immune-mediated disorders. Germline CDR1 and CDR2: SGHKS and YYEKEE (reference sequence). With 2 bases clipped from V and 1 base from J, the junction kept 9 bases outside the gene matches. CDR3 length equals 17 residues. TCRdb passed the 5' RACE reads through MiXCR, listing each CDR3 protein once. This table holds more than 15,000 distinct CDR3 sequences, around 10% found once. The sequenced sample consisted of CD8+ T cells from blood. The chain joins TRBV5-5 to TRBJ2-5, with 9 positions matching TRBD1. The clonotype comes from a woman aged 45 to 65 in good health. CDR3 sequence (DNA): TGTGCCAGCAGCTTAAATCCCCTACAGGGGGCCCAAGAGACCCAGTACTTC. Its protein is CASSLNPLQGAQETQYF.